This entry concerns a single TCR beta chain. The naive CD8 fraction comprised CD45RO-negative cells positively selected for CCR7 and excluded terminally differentiated effector memory CD45RA+ cells. This sample was included in a study of shared clonotypes between healthy human individuals. Germline V gene sequence: CDR1 LNHDA, CDR2 SQIVND (reference sequence). Trimming took off 7 bases at V and 2 bases at J, with 17 bases between the two ends. This CDR3 has 15 amino acids. The repertoire was sequenced with immunoSEQ multiplex PCR; TCRdb's copy has only in-frame clones and lacks some. The sample yields about 2 million clones, approximately 94% seen once.

This sequence was found in a young man in good health. The chain uses TRBV19 and TRBJ1-1; D gene unclear. Sequenced sample: naive CD8+ T cells sorted from blood. The CDR3 sequence is CASNKGPVFNTEAFF. CDR3 nucleotides: TGTGCCAGTAACAAGGGCCCAGTTTTCAACACTGAAGCTTTCTTT.